This T cell receptor (beta chain) originates from a study of T cell responses to AZD1222 COVID-19 vaccine. This clone was detected only a few times. What it binds is not known. Method: immunoSEQ multiplex PCR; TCRdb's copy keeps in-frame clones and lacks some. The sample gives some 150,000 clones, around 90% of which show up once; under 7% is in the top ten. After removal of 1 base from V and 3 bases from J, the junction contained 10 bases not matched to a gene. The CDR3 spans 17 residues. Germline V lookup: CDR1 LNHNV, CDR2 YYDKDF (reference sequence). Study results and caveats: Most donors were white British, females outnumbered males, and clonal diversity was possibly underestimated. With dominance at 160-218 and 743-854, vaccine-associated CD4 TCRs spanned spike.

The gene calls are TRBV15 and TRBJ1-1, with 8 bases identical to TRBD1. The sample consisted of peripheral blood, taken 28 days after the second dose of the MenACWY control vaccine. The clonotype was recovered from an adult who received the MenACWY meningococcal vaccine as a control. The CDR3 DNA reads TGTGCCACCAGCAGAGGGACAGGGAGTCAGGGCCACACTGAAGCTTTCTTT. It is translated as CATSRGTGSQGHTEAFF.